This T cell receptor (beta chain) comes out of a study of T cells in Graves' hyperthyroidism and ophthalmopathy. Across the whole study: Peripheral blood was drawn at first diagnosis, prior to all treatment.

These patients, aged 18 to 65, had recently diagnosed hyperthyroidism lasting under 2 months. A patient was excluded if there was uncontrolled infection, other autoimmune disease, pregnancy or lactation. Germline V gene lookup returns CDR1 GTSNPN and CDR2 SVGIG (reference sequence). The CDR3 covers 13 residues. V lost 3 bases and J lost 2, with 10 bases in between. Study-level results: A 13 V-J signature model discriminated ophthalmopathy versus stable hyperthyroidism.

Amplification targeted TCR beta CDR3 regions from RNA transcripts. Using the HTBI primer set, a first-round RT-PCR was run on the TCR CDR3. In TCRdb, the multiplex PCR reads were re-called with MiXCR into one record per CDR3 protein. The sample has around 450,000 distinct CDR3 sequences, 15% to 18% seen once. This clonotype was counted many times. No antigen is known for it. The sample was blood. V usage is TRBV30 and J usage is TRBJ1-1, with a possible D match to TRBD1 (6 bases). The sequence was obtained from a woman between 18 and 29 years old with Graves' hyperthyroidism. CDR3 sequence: CAWSPGGNTEAFF. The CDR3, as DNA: TGTGCCTGGAGCCCGGGGGGCAACACTGAAGCTTTCTTT. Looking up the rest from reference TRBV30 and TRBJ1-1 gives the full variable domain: SQTIHQWPATLVQPVGSPLSLECTVEGTSNPNLYWYRQAAGRGLQLLFYSVGIGQISSEVPQNLSASRPQDRQFILSSKKLLLSDSGFYLCAWSPGGNTEAFFGQGTRLTVV.